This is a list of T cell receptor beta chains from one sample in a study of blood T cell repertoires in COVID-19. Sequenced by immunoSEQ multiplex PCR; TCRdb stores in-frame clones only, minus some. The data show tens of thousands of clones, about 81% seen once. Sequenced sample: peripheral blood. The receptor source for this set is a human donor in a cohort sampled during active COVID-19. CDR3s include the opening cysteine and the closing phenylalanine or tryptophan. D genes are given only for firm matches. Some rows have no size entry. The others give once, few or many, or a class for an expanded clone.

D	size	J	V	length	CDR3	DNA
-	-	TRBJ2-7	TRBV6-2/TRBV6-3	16	CASSSIDWSKAYEQYF	TGTGCCAGCAGTTCGATCGACTGGAGCAAGGCTTACGAGCAGTACTTC
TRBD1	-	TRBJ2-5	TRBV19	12	CASKGARETQYF	TGTGCCAGTAAGGGGGCGAGGGAGACCCAGTACTTC
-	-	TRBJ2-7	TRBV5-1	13	CASSTHGVGEQYF	TGCGCCAGCAGCACCCACGGGGTTGGCGAGCAGTACTTC
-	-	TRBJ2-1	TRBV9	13	CASSVARNNEQFF	TGTGCCAGCAGCGTAGCCAGGAACAATGAGCAGTTCTTC
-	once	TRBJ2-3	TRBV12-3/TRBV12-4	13	CASRGTTGDTQYF	TGTGCCAGCAGGGGCACGACAGGAGATACGCAGTATTTT
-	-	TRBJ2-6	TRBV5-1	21	CASSLDPGGVFPSSGANVLTF	TGCGCCAGCAGCTTGGATCCCGGCGGGGTCTTTCCCTCCTCTGGGGCCAACGTCCTGACTTTC
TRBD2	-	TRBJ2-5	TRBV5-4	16	CASSPVGRETRETQYF	TGTGCCAGCAGCCCCGTAGGGCGGGAGACGAGAGAGACCCAGTACTTC
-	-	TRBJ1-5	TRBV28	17	CASSLSRMTDMREPQHF	TGTGCCAGCAGTTTATCCAGGATGACGGATATGCGGGAGCCCCAGCATTTT
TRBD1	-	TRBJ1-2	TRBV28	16	CASFSPGQGISYGYTF	TGTGCCAGCTTTTCCCCGGGACAGGGGATTTCCTATGGCTACACCTTC
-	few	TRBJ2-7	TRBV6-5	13	CASSYPGTYEQYF	TGTGCCAGCAGTTACCCAGGAACCTACGAGCAGTACTTC
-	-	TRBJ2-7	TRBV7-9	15	CASWGGTGSSYEQYF	TGTGCCAGCTGGGGCGGGACGGGCAGTTCCTACGAGCAGTACTTC
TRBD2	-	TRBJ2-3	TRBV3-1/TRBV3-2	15	CASTLAGASTDTQYF	TGTGCCAGCACTTTAGCGGGAGCCTCCACAGATACGCAGTATTTT
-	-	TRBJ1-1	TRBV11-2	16	CASSPIDRDARSGGVF	TGTGCCAGCAGCCCTATAGACCGGGACGCCCGATCAGGAGGGGTCTTT
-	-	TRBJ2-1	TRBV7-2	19	CASSATSLTLTGRGNEQFF	TGTGCCAGCAGCGCGACTAGCTTGACATTGACGGGGAGGGGGAATGAGCAGTTCTTC
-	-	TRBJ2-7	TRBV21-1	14	CASIPGTGSYEQYF	TGTGCCAGCATCCCCGGGACAGGGTCCTACGAGCAGTACTTC
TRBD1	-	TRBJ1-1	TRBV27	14	CASSFHSGTGEAFF	TGTGCCAGCAGTTTCCACTCCGGGACAGGAGAAGCTTTCTTT
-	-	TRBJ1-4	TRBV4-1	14	CASSHGGGSEKLFF	TGCGCCAGCAGCCATGGGGGGGGAAGCGAAAAACTGTTTTTT
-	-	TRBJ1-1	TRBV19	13	CASSISPGTEAFF	TGTGCCAGTAGTATATCTCCGGGCACTGAAGCTTTCTTT
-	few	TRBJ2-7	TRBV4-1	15	CASSPRVASAYEQYF	TGCGCCAGCAGCCCCCGGGTGGCTAGCGCCTACGAGCAGTACTTC
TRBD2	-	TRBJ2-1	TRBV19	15	CASKALAGGNNEQFF	TGTGCCAGTAAAGCTCTTGCGGGAGGCAACAATGAGCAGTTCTTC
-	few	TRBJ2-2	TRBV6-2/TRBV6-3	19	CASSSLTVVAGPNTGELFF	TGTGCCAGCAGTTCCCTCACGGTGGTCGCGGGCCCGAACACCGGGGAGCTGTTTTTT
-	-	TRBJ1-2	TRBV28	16	CASSYSVGRAANGYTF	TGTGCCAGCAGTTATTCTGTCGGCAGGGCAGCGAATGGCTACACCTTC
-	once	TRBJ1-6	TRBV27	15	CASSPEIPGNSPLHF	TGTGCCAGCAGTCCTGAAATCCCCGGGAATTCACCCCTCCACTTT
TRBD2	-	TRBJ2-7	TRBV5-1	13	CASSTGGSYEQYF	TGCGCCAGCAGCACGGGAGGTTCCTACGAGCAGTACTTC
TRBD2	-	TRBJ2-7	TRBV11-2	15	CASSRGEGTVYEQYF	TGTGCCAGCAGCCGTGGGGAGGGGACCGTCTACGAGCAGTACTTC
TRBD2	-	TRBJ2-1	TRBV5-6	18	CASAPGLAGLRAYNEQFF	TGTGCCTCCGCTCCGGGACTAGCGGGACTCCGGGCCTACAATGAGCAGTTCTTC
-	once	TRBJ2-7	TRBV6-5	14	CAISLGQGGYEQYF	TGTGCCATCTCCCTGGGCCAGGGTGGATACGAGCAGTACTTC
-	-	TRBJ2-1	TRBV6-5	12	CAAAASYNEQFF	TGTGCCGCTGCGGCAAGCTACAATGAGCAGTTCTTC
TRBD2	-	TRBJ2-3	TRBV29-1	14	CSVRTSGITDTQYF	TGCAGCGTAAGGACTAGCGGGATCACAGATACGCAGTATTTT
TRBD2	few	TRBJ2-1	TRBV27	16	CASSLSGTSGYNEQFF	TGTGCCAGCAGTTTATCCGGGACTAGCGGGTACAATGAGCAGTTCTTC
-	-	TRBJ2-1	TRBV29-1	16	CSVVGVEWESNNEQFF	TGCAGCGTTGTGGGAGTTGAGTGGGAATCTAACAATGAGCAGTTCTTC
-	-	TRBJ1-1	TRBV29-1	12	CSVGQANTEAFF	TGCAGCGTTGGGCAGGCTAACACTGAAGCTTTCTTT
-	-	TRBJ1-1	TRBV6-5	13	CASSRGHSTEAFF	TGTGCCAGCAGCCGTGGACACTCCACTGAAGCTTTCTTT
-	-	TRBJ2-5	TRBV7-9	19	CASSFAPGQEVGGGETQYF	TGTGCCAGCAGCTTCGCTCCGGGACAGGAAGTTGGCGGGGGAGAGACCCAGTACTTC
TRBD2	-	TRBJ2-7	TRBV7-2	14	CASSMGLVGYEQYF	TGTGCCAGCAGCATGGGACTAGTGGGTTACGAGCAGTACTTC
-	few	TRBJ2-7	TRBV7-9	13	CASLGGLTYEQYF	TGTGCCAGCCTCGGGGGACTCACCTACGAGCAGTACTTC
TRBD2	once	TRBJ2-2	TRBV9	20	CASSLTGLAGSSHYSGELFF	TGTGCCAGCAGCTTAACCGGACTAGCGGGATCTTCCCATTATTCCGGGGAGCTGTTTTTT
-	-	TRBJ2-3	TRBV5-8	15	CASSPTPGVPDTQYF	TGTGCCAGCAGTCCCACACCCGGGGTCCCAGATACGCAGTATTTT
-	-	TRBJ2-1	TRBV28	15	CASSLTGTSYNEQFF	TGTGCCAGCAGTTTAACGGGGACTTCCTACAATGAGCAGTTCTTC
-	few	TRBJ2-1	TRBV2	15	CASIGIAAAYNEQFF	TGTGCCAGCATCGGTATAGCGGCCGCCTACAATGAGCAGTTCTTC
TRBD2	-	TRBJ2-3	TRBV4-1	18	CASSPGLAGGPSTDTQYF	TGCGCCAGCAGCCCCGGACTAGCGGGAGGGCCGAGCACAGATACGCAGTATTTT
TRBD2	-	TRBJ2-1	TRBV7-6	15	CASSLSGGRAEEQFF	TGTGCCAGCAGCCTAAGCGGCGGGAGGGCCGAGGAGCAGTTCTTC
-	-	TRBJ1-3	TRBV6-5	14	CATRNTHSGNTIYF	TGTGCCACTAGAAATACTCACTCTGGAAACACCATATATTTT
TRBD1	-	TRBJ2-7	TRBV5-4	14	CASSLGTGANSQYF	TGTGCCAGCAGCTTGGGCACAGGGGCGAACTCACAGTACTTC
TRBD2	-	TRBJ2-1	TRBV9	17	CASSEEGSLAVYNEQFF	TGTGCCAGCAGCGAGGAAGGATCACTAGCGGTCTACAATGAGCAGTTCTTC
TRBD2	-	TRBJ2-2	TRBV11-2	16	CASSRTSGSVTGELFF	TGTGCCAGCAGCCGGACTAGCGGGAGTGTCACCGGGGAGCTGTTTTTT
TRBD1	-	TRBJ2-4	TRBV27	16	CASSSETGGYGNIQYF	TGTGCCAGCAGTTCGGAGACAGGGGGCTATGGGAACATTCAGTACTTC
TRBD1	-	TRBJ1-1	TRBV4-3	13	CASSRTGQVEAFF	TGCGCCAGCAGCCGAACCGGACAGGTTGAAGCTTTCTTT